The clone carrying this TCR beta chain occurred a few times. The antigen remains unidentified. The data stem from a study of T cells after yellow fever vaccination. Study-level findings and limits: Re-detected after boosting: most primary clones, about 96% of CD4 and 88% of CD8. One caveat is that FACS-sorted repertoires could contain abundant clonotypes contaminating from the bulk population.

TCRdb independently ran MiXCR on the 5' RACE reads; one entry per CDR3 protein. The data contain 450,000 to 600,000 distinct CDR3 sequences, roughly 17% of them seen just once; the ten biggest clones take up around 15%. The CDR3 is 14 amino acids. Germline V CDR1 and CDR2: ENHRY, SYGVKD. V lost 4 bases to trimming and J lost 5 bases; unmatched junction nucleotides: 7. The sequencing here drew on PBMCs, taken around 5 days after the first yellow fever vaccination. This TCR derives from a man in his late teens or twenties who received the YFV17D yellow fever vaccine. The chain employs TRBV10-3 and TRBJ1-2; 7 nucleotides agree with TRBD1. CDR3 coding DNA: TGTGCCATCAGTGCCTTGGAGGGGGCTTATGGCTACACCTTC. It translates to CAISALEGAYGYTF.